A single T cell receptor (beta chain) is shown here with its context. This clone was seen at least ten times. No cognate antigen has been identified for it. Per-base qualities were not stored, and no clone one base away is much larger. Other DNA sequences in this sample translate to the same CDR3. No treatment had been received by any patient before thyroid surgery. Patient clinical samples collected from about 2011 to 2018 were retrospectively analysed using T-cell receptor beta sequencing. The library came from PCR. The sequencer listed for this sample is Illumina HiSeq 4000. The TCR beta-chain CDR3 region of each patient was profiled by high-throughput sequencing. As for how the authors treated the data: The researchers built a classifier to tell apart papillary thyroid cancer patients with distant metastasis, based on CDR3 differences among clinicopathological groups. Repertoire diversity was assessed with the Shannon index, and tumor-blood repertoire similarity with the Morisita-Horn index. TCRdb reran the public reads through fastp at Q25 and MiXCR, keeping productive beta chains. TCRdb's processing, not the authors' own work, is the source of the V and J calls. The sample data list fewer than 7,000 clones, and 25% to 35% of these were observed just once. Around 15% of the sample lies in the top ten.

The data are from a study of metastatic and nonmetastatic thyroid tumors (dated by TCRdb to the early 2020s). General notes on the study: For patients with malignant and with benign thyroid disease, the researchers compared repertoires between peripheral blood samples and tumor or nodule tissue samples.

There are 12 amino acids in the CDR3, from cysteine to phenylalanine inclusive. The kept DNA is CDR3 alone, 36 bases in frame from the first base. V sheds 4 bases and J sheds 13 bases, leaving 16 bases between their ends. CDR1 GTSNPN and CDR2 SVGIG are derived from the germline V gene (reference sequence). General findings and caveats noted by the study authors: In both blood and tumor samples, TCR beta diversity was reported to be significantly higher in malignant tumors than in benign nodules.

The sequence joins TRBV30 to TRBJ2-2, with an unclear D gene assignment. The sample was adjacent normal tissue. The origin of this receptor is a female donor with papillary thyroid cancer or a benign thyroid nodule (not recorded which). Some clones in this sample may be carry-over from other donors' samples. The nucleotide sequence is TGTGCCTGGAAGAAATGGGAACTGGGGCTGTTTTTT. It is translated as CAWKKWELGLFF.